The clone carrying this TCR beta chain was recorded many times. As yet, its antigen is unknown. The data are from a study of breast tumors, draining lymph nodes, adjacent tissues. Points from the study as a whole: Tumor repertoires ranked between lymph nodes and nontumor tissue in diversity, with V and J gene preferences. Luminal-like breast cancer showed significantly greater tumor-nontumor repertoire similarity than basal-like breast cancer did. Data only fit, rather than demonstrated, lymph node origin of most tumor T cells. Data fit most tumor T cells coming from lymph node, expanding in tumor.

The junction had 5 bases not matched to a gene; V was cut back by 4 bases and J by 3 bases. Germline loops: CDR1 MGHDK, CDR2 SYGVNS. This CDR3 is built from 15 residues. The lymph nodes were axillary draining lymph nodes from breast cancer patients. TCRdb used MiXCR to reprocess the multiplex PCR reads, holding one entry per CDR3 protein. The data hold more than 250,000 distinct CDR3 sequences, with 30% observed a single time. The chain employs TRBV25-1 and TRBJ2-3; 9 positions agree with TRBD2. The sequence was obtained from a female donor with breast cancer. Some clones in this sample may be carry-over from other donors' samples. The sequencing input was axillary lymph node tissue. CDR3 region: CASSVGGRATDTQYF. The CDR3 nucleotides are TGTGCCAGCAGTGTTGGCGGGAGGGCAACAGATACGCAGTATTTT.